The 18 T cell receptor beta chains listed next were all sequenced from one sample in a study of T-cell reconstitution after alpha-beta-depleted transplantation in children. TCRbeta library preparation incorporated unique molecular identifiers. TCRdb fed the PCR reads into MiXCR, producing one record per CDR3 protein. The sample has 500,000 to 650,000 distinct CDR3 sequences; roughly 10% are singletons. Sequences were derived from PBMCs, mostly from graft donor cells, sampled 180 days after TCRalphabeta/CD19-depleted stem cell transplant. These TCRs come from a female patient aged 2-9 years who had a stem cell transplant for aplastic anemia, so the T cells may come from the graft donor.

The table lists this clonotype with a few counts. The CDR3 DNA follows: TGCGCCAGCAGCCTCGAACCAAGCGGGCCAGATACGCAGTATTTT. As protein: CASSLEPSGPDTQYF. The J gene is TRBJ2-3, the V gene TRBV5-1; tentative D call: TRBD2 (6 bases). Per the germline V gene, CDR1 is SGHRS and CDR2 is YFSETQ. This CDR3 contains 15 residues. V lost 4 bases, J lost 4 bases, and 16 bases lay in between.

This clonotype showed up just a few times. V gene TRBV24-1 combines with J gene TRBJ2-1; 9 nucleotides agree with TRBD1. The germline V gene has CDR1 KGHDR and CDR2 SFDVKD. After removal of 5 bases from V and 6 bases from J, the junction contained 13 bases not matched to a gene. The CDR3 contains 17 residues. The CDR3 nucleotides read TGTGCCACCAGTGCCCCTGCAAAGGACAGGGGTAGCAATGAGCAGTTCTTC. Protein sequence: CATSAPAKDRGSNEQFF.

The chain joins TRBV11-1 to TRBJ2-1, with unresolved D. The CDR3 length is 18 residues. Trimming cost V 4 bases and J 6 bases, with 25 bases left between them. Germline CDR1 is SGHAT and CDR2 is FQDESV (reference sequence). The CDR3 spells CASSYPAKDPSFRNEQFF. The DNA of the CDR3 is TGTGCCAGCAGCTACCCAGCGAAGGACCCTTCCTTTCGCAATGAGCAGTTCTTC.

V and J are TRBV29-1 and TRBJ2-1; possibly TRBD1 or TRBD2 for D (6 bases each). Trimming took off 7 bases at V and 5 bases at J, with 18 bases between the two ends. The CDR3 runs 14 residues. CDR1 SQVTM and CDR2 ANQGSEA come from the germline V gene. This CDR3 reads CSGDYRGTNNEQFF. DNA of the CDR3: TGCAGCGGGGATTATCGGGGGACAAACAATGAGCAGTTCTTC.

The chain carries TRBV4-3 and TRBJ2-7; D remains ambiguous. The V gene lost 4 bases and the J gene lost 5 bases, with 27 bases spanning the gap. Germline V gene data show CDR1 as LGHNA and CDR2 as YSLEER. This CDR3 spans 18 amino acids. The CDR3 DNA reads TGCGCCAGCAGCCCCCCGGTAGCAAATCTAACTCTTTGGAACGAGCAGTACGTC. Its translation is CASSPPVANLTLWNEQYV.

J is TRBJ2-1 and V is TRBV30, with D possibly matching TRBD1 (5 bases). The germline CDR1 and CDR2 sequences are GTSNPN and SVGIG (reference sequence). The CDR3 sequence is 13 residues long. V gave up 8 bases and J gave up 5 bases, with 16 bases separating them. In nucleotides, the CDR3 is TGTGCCCGCCAGGGATCCCCCGACAATGAGCAGTTCTTC. It yields the protein CARQGSPDNEQFF.

This clonotype was detected many times. The rearrangement joins TRBV29-1 to TRBJ1-3; D uncertain. Trimming removed 3 bases from V and 0 bases from J, with 9 bases in between. Germline loops: CDR1 SQVTM, CDR2 ANQGSEA. This CDR3 region has 14 residues. The CDR3 region has the DNA TGCAGCGTTGATGGGATTCTCTCTGGAAACACCATATATTTT. As protein: CSVDGILSGNTIYF.

In this sample, this clonotype turned up a few times. This chain links TRBV4-2 with TRBJ2-1; TRBD1 or TRBD2 may be the D gene (5 bases each). V was trimmed by 5 bases and J by 0 bases, leaving 14 bases between them. CDR3 length equals 16 residues. Germline V gives CDR1 LGHNA, CDR2 YNFKEQ. CDR3 in amino acids: CASSSTYGTSYNEQFF. The CDR3 DNA sequence: TGTGCCAGCAGCTCAACATATGGGACCTCCTACAATGAGCAGTTCTTC.

J is TRBJ2-1 and V is TRBV10-3, with 7 bases matching TRBD2. The CDR3 totals 21 residues. Trimming at V came to 7 bases and at J to 8 bases, leaving 32 bases not matched to a gene. The V gene's germline CDR1 is ENHRY and CDR2 SYGVKD. CDR3 DNA: TGTGCCATCATTAGAGGACTAGGGCGGCCGGCGCGCCGAGGCCCCCTACATGAGCAGTTCTTC. It specifies CAIIRGLGRPARRGPLHEQFF.

This clonotype was seen a few times. The V and J genes are TRBV20-1 and TRBJ1-1; D perhaps matches TRBD1 (6 bases). The CDR3 is made up of 13 amino acids. Trimming removed 6 bases at V and 0 bases at J, with 11 bases between. Germline V gene data show CDR1 as DFQATT and CDR2 as SNEGSKA (reference sequence). The chain's CDR3 is CSARGALNTEAFF. The CDR3 region has the DNA TGCAGTGCAAGGGGGGCGTTGAACACTGAAGCTTTCTTT.

This clonotype came up a few times. This chain connects TRBV18 to TRBJ1-5; D ambiguous. This CDR3 has 16 residues. In germline, CDR1 is KGHSH, CDR2 LQKENI. Trimming pared 0 bases from V and 9 bases from J, leaving 18 bases between. The CDR3 protein is CASSPPAVSALAPQHF. The CDR3 nucleotides are TGTGCCAGCTCACCACCGGCGGTTTCAGCTTTGGCGCCCCAGCATTTT.

This clonotype was observed a single time. The V and J genes are TRBV4-3 and TRBJ2-1; D ambiguous. The CDR3 loop spans 13 amino acids. V lost 1 base to trimming and J lost 10 bases, with 11 bases between them. Germline V gives CDR1 LGHNA, CDR2 YSLEER. Here the CDR3 reads CASSQVRPKEQFF. The CDR3 region has the DNA TGCGCCAGCAGCCAAGTTCGGCCCAAGGAGCAGTTCTTC.

This clonotype was found a few times. The chain has TRBV4-3 and TRBJ1-1; D may be TRBD1 (5 bases). V lost 0 bases, J lost 7 bases, and 15 bases lay in between. CDR3 length: 15 amino acids. Per germline, CDR1 LGHNA and CDR2 YSLEER. In DNA, the CDR3 is TGCGCCAGCAGCCAAGATGCAGGGTATATTGGTGAAGCTTTCTTT. Translating it yields CASSQDAGYIGEAFF.

This clonotype was detected only a few times. The chain uses TRBV7-2 and TRBJ2-7; D unresolved. Germline V CDR1 and CDR2: SGHTA, FQGNSA. Trimming stripped 1 base from V and 4 bases from J, with 17 bases between. The CDR3 has 16 residues. CDR3 nucleotide sequence: TGTGCCAGCAGCTTAGATTCACAACTCCCCCTTTACGAGCAGTACGTC. Translating gives CASSLDSQLPLYEQYV.

This rearrangement joins TRBV29-1 to TRBJ1-2; D perhaps matches TRBD1 (6 bases). The CDR3 sequence is 11 residues long. CDR1 and CDR2 from the germline V gene are SQVTM and ANQGSEA. V lost 7 bases to trimming and J lost 8 bases, with 14 bases between them. The CDR3 here is CSASTGNGYTF. The CDR3 nucleotides are TGCAGCGCTTCAACAGGGAACGGCTACACCTTC.

This clonotype was counted only a few times. This rearrangement joins TRBV24-1 to TRBJ2-1, with TRBD1 as a possible D gene (7 bases). The V gene lost 6 bases and the J gene lost 1 base, with 9 bases spanning the gap. This CDR3 is 14 amino acids long. Germline V CDR1 and CDR2: KGHDR, SFDVKD. CDR3 nucleotide sequence: TGTGCCACCAGTTCAGGGGGGTCCTACAATGAGCAGTTCTTC. It translates to CATSSGGSYNEQFF.

This rearrangement joins TRBV5-5 to TRBJ2-1, with 13 nucleotides matching TRBD2. The germline V gene has CDR1 SGHKS and CDR2 YYEKEE (reference sequence). This CDR3 is 16 amino acids long. The trim removed 4 bases at V and 12 bases at J, leaving 13 bases unmatched. The chain's CDR3 is CASSLTIGLAGDPQFF. The DNA of the CDR3 is TGTGCCAGCAGCCTTACTATCGGACTAGCGGGAGATCCGCAGTTCTTC.

This clonotype was found a few times. This chain uses TRBV20-1 with TRBJ2-7; D perhaps matches TRBD1 (5 bases). Germline lookup yields CDR1 DFQATT and CDR2 SNEGSKA (reference sequence). The CDR3 spans 14 residues. V shed 5 bases and J shed 0 bases, with 14 bases lying between them. The CDR3 here is CSALLYRSSYEQYF. As DNA, the CDR3 is TGCAGTGCTCTACTCTACAGGAGCTCCTACGAGCAGTACTTC.